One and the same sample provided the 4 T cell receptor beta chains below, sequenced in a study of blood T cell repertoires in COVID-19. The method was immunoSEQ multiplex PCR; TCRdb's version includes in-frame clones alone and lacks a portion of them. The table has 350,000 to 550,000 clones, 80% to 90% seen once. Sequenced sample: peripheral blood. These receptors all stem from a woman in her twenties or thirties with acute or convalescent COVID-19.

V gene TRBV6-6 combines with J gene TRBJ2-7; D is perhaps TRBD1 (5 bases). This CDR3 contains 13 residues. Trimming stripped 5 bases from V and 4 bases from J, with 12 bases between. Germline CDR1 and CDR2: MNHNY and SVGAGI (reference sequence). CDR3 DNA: TGTGCCAGCAGTAGGACACGGAATTACGAGCAGTACTTC. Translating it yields CASSRTRNYEQYF.

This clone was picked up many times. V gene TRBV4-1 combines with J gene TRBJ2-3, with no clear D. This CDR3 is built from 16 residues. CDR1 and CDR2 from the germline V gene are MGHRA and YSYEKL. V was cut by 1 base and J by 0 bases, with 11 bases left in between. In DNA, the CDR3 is TGCGCCAGCAGCCAAGTTAACCTAGTCAGCACAGATACGCAGTATTTT. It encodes CASSQVNLVSTDTQYF.

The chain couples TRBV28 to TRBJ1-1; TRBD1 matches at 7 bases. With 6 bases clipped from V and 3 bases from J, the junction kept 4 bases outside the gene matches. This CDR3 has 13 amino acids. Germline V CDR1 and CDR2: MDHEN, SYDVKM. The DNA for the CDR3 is TGTGCCAGCAGGAACGACAGGGACACTGAAGCTTTCTTT. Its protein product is CASRNDRDTEAFF.

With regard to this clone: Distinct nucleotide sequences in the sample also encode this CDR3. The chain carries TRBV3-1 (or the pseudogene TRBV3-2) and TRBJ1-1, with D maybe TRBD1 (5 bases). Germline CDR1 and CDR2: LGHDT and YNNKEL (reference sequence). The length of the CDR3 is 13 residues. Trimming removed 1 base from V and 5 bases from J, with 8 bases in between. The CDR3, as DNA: TGTGCCAGCAGCCAAGTACGGGGGACTGAAGCTTTCTTT. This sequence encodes CASSQVRGTEAFF.